Below are 13 T cell receptor beta chains sequenced from a single sample in a study of vaccination effects on CD4 cells after COVID-19. Sequencing was performed with immunoSEQ multiplex PCR; in TCRdb, only in-frame clones are kept and a portion is missing. This repertoire shows tens of thousands of clones, approximately 78% found once; its top ten account for 2%. Their antigen targets remain unknown. ViraFEST used viral peptide pools to expand antigen-specific CD4+ T cells before sequencing. Upon completion of 10 days in culture, CD4+ T cells were isolated. Everyone in the study got two shots of either the BNT162b2 or mRNA-1273 vaccine. The sample was CD4+ T cells from PBMCs cultured with HCoV-OC43 spike peptides, taken after COVID-19 vaccination. The subset is: HCoV-OC43 spike overlapping peptide pool stimulation. The receptors originated from a human donor who received a COVID-19 vaccine.

The rearrangement links TRBV5-1 to TRBJ2-5; the D is unclear. The CDR3 is 13 residues long. Germline CDR1 and CDR2: SGHRS and YFSETQ. V was shortened by 5 bases and J by 2 bases, with 10 bases between the two germline ends. Written as DNA, the CDR3 is TGCGCCAGCAGTCGGTCAGCACAAGAGACCCAGTACTTC. Translated, it gives CASSRSAQETQYF. Using reference TRBV5-1 and TRBJ2-5 for the parts outside the CDR3, the full variable domain is KAGVTQTPRYLIKTRGQQVTLSCSPISGHRSVSWYQQTPGQGLQFLFEYFSETQRNKGNFPGRFSGRQFSNSRSEMNVSTLELGDSALYLCASSRSAQETQYFGPGTRLLVL.

The V call is TRBV30, the J call TRBJ2-2; D is undetermined. V was clipped by 3 bases and J by 4 bases, with 18 bases between them. The CDR3 has 16 residues. Germline-derived CDR1 and CDR2 are GTSNPN and SVGIG (reference sequence). In nucleotides, the CDR3 is TGTGCCTGGAGGCGGACGGGCGTGGTAGCCACCGGGGAGCTGTTTTTT. Amino acids: CAWRRTGVVATGELFF.

This sequence joins TRBV10-2 and TRBJ2-7; TRBD1 agrees at 8 bases. J was trimmed by 5 bases and V by 3 bases; bases with no gene match: 18. The CDR3 sequence is 18 residues long. Per the germline V gene, CDR1 is WSHSY and CDR2 is SAAADI. CDR3 region: CASSDQVYGPQGAHEQYV. CDR3 bases: TGCGCCAGCAGTGACCAGGTTTATGGTCCCCAGGGGGCCCACGAGCAGTACGTC.

This clone occurred a few times. This chain links TRBV5-1 with TRBJ1-4, with D perhaps matching TRBD1 (5 bases). The germline gives CDR1 SGHRS, CDR2 YFSETQ. V was pared by 2 bases and J by 1 base, with 6 bases between. The CDR3 loop spans 14 amino acids. CDR3 loop: CASSLGETNEKLFF. CDR3 in DNA: TGCGCCAGCAGCTTAGGGGAAACTAATGAAAAACTGTTTTTT.

The V gene is TRBV29-1, the J gene TRBJ1-5; a weak D match, TRBD1 (5 bases). The CDR3 covers 14 residues. The V end lost 6 bases, the J end lost 0 bases, and 12 bases lay between the germline ends. Looked up from germline, CDR1 is SQVTM and CDR2 is ANQGSEA. CDR3 sequence reads: CSVALGDSNQPQHF. DNA of the CDR3: TGCAGCGTGGCCTTGGGGGATAGCAATCAGCCCCAGCATTTT.

By its share, this clone is medium-sized. One junction end disagrees with the germline gene, perhaps due to a read error. The J gene is TRBJ1-1, the V gene TRBV18; D might be TRBD1 (5 bases). CDR1 and CDR2 (germline): KGHSH, LQKENI. CDR3 length equals 12 residues. The CDR3 nucleotides are TGTGCCAGCTCACCCTATCTTGACAGCCCTCAGTTT. Encoded protein: CASSPYLDSPQF.

This sequence joins TRBV5-4 and TRBJ2-1, with a possible D match to TRBD1 (6 bases). The length of the CDR3 is 15 residues. The germline V gene encodes CDR1 SGHNT and CDR2 YYREEE (reference sequence). V lost 0 bases, J lost 3 bases, and 10 bases lay in between. CDR3 loop: CASSLAGTFYNEQFF. The CDR3 nucleotides read TGTGCCAGCAGCTTGGCCGGGACATTCTACAATGAGCAGTTCTTC.

The J gene is TRBJ1-4, the V gene TRBV5-1; 12 bases fit TRBD1. The CDR3 covers 15 residues. The germline V gene has CDR1 SGHRS and CDR2 YFSETQ. J was trimmed by 6 bases and V by 4 bases; bases with no gene match: 4. For the CDR3, the DNA is TGCGCCAGCAGCGAGGGGACAGGGGGCGATGAAAAACTGTTTTTT. Its protein is CASSEGTGGDEKLFF.

The chain uses TRBV7-9 and TRBJ2-6; D not resolved. The germline V gene encodes CDR1 SEHNR and CDR2 FQNEAQ (reference sequence). CDR3 length: 15 amino acids. Trimming left V 5 bases short and J 0 bases short, with 8 bases between. In DNA, the CDR3 is TGTGCCAGCAGCCGTGGTTTCTCTGGGGCCAACGTCCTGACTTTC. This gives the protein CASSRGFSGANVLTF.

The gene calls are TRBV6-6 and TRBJ1-5; no clear D. The CDR3 contains 14 residues. The germline V gene encodes CDR1 MNHNY and CDR2 SVGAGI (reference sequence). Trimming took 1 base from V and 3 from J, leaving 7 bases between them. The chain's CDR3 is CASSYLANNQPQHF. The CDR3 DNA follows: TGTGCCAGCAGTTACTTGGCAAACAATCAGCCCCAGCATTTT.

The chain employs TRBV6-2 or TRBV6-3 and TRBJ2-5; 11 positions match TRBD2. The CDR3 is 16 amino acids. V trimming: 1 base; J trimming: 2 bases; junction bases outside the gene matches: 3. CDR1 MNHEY and CDR2 SVGEGT come from the germline V gene. The CDR3 coding sequence is TGTGCCAGCAGTTACTTCGGGACTAGCGGACAAGAGACCCAGTACTTC. Its protein is CASSYFGTSGQETQYF.

The chain recombines TRBV28 with TRBJ1-4, with D hard to call. This CDR3 is built from 15 residues. Looked up from germline, CDR1 is MDHEN and CDR2 is SYDVKM. The V gene lost 7 bases and the J gene lost 0 bases, with 12 bases spanning the gap. CDR3 sequence: CASTSNGATNEKLFF. The CDR3 nucleotides read TGTGCCAGCACTTCGAACGGTGCAACTAATGAAAAACTGTTTTTT.

CDR3 residues: CASSPTGYEQYV. The CDR3 nucleotides read TGTGCCAGCAGCCCGACAGGATACGAGCAGTACGTC. The V gene is TRBV6-5, the J gene TRBJ2-7; tentatively, D is TRBD1 (6 bases). CDR1 is MNHEY and CDR2 is SVGAGI in the germline V gene. V was trimmed by 6 bases and J by 4 bases, leaving 10 bases between them. This CDR3 is 12 amino acids long.